Given below is one T cell receptor beta chain in context. The antigen remains unidentified. The CDR3 sequence is 15 residues long. Germline V lookup: CDR1 SGHRS, CDR2 YFSETQ. With V trimmed by 1 base and J by 6 bases, 8 bases remained unmatched. The sample originates from a study of T cell responses to AZD1222 COVID-19 vaccine. Study-wide results and caveats: Only 5 or 6 AZD1222 recipients were seropositive at baseline.

Clones were sequenced by immunoSEQ multiplex PCR, and TCRdb holds only the in-frame ones, with some missing. The data show approximately 220,000 clones, with under 95% seen just once and 0.9% to 1.1% held by the top ten. The chain uses TRBV5-1 and TRBJ1-1, with TRBD1 identical over 8 bases. This sample comprised peripheral blood, obtained on day 0 of MenACWY control vaccination. The TCR sequence derives from an adult in good health. CDR3 DNA: TGCGCCAGCAGCTTGAGTGGACAGGGCCTCGCTGAAGCTTTCTTT. It specifies CASSLSGQGLAEAFF. The entire variable domain, with the rest obtained from reference TRBV5-1 and TRBJ1-1, is as follows: KAGVTQTPRYLIKTRGQQVTLSCSPISGHRSVSWYQQTPGQGLQFLFEYFSETQRNKGNFPGRFSGRQFSNSRSEMNVSTLELGDSALYLCASSLSGQGLAEAFFGQGTRLTVV.